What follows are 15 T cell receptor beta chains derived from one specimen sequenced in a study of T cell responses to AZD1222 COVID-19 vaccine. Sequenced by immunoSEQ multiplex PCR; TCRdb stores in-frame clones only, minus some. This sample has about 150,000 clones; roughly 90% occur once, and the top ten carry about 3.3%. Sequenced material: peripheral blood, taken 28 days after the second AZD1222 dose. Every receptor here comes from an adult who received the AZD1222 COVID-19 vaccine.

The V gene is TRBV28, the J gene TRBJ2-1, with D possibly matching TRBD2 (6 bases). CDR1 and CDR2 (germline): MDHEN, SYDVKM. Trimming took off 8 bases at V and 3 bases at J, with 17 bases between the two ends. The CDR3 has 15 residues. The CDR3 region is CASGNGGAFYNEQFF. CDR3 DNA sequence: TGTGCCAGCGGCAACGGGGGAGCGTTCTACAATGAGCAGTTCTTC.

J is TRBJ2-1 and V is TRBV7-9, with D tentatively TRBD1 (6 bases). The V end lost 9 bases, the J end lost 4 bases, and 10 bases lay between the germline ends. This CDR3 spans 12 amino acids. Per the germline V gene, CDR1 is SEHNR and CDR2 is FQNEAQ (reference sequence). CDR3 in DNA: TGTGCCAGTTGGGACAATTACAATGAGCAGTTCTTC. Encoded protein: CASWDNYNEQFF.

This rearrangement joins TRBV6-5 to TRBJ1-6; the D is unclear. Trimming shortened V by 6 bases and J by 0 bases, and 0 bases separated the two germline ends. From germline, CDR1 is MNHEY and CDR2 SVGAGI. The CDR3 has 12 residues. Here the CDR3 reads CASSSYNSPLHF. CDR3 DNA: TGTGCCAGCAGCTCCTATAATTCACCCCTCCACTTT.

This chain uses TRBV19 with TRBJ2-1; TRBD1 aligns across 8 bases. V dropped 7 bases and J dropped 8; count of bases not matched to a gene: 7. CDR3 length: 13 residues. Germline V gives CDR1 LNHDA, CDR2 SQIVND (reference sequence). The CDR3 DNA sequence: TGTGCCAGTAAGTCCCACAGGGGGGATGAGCAGTTCTTC. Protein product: CASKSHRGDEQFF.

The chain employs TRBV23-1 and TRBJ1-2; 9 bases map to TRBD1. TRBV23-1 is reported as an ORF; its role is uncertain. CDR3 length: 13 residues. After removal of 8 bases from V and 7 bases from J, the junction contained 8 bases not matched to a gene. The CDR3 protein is CASWDRELGGYTF. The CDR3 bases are TGCGCCAGCTGGGACAGGGAGTTAGGTGGCTACACCTTC.

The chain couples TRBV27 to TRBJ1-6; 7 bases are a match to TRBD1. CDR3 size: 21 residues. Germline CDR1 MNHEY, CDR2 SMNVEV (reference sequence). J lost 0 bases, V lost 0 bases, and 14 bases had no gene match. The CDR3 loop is CASSLSIAGTDKSSYNSPLHF. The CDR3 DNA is TGTGCCAGCAGTTTATCAATAGCCGGGACAGACAAAAGCTCCTATAATTCACCCCTCCACTTT.

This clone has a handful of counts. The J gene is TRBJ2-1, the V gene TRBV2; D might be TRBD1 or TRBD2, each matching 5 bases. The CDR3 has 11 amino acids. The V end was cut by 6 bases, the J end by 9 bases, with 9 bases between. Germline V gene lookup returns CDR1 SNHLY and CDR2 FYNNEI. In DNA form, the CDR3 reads TGTGCCAGCAGCGGGGACGGTGAGCAGTTCTTC. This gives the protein CASSGDGEQFF.

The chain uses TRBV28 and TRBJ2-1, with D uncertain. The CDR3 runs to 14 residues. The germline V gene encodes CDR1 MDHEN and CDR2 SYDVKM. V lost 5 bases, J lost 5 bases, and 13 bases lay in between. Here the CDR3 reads CASSRLSVNNEQFF. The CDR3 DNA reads TGTGCCAGCAGTCGACTCAGCGTTAACAATGAGCAGTTCTTC.

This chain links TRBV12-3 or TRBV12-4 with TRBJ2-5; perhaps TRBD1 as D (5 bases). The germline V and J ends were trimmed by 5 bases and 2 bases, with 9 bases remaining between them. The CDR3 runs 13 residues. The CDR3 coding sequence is TGTGCCAGCAGTCAGACAGAACAAGAGACCCAGTACTTC. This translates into CASSQTEQETQYF.

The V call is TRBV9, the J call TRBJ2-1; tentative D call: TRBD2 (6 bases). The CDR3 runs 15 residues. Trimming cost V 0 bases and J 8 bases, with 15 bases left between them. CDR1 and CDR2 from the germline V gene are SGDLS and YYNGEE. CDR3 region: CASSVESGDSYEQFF. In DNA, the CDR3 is TGTGCCAGCAGCGTAGAAAGTGGGGACTCATATGAGCAGTTCTTC.

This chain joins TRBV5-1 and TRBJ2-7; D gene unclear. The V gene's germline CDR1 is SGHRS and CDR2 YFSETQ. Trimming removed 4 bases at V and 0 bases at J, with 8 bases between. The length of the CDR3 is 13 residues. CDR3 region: CASSLTNSYEQYF. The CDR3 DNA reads TGCGCCAGCAGCCTCACAAACTCCTACGAGCAGTACTTC.

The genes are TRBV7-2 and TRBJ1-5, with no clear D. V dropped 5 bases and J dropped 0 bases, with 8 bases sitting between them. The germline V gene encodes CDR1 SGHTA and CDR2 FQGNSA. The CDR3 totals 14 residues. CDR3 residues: CASSPYASNQPQHF. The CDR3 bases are TGTGCCAGCAGCCCGTACGCTAGCAATCAGCCCCAGCATTTT.

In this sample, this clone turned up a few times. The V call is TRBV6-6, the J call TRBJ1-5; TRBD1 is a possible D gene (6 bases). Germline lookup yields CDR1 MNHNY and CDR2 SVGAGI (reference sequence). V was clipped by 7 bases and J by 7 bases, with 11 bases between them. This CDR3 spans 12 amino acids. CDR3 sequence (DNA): TGTGCCAGCAACTCTAGGGGGCAGCCCCAGCATTTT. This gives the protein CASNSRGQPQHF.

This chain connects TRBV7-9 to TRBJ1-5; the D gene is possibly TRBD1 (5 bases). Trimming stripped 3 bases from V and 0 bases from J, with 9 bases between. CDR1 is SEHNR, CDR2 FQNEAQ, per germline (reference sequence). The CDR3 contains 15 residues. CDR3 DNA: TGTGCCAGCAGCTTGGGGGGTTATAGCAATCAGCCCCAGCATTTT. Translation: CASSLGGYSNQPQHF.

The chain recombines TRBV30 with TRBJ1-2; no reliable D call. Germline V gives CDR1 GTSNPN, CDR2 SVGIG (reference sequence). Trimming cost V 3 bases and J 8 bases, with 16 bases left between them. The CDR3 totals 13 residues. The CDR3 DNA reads TGTGCCTGGAGACCTCCCGCCGTTTCGGGCTACACCTTC. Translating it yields CAWRPPAVSGYTF. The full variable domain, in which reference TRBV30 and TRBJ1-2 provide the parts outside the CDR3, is SQTIHQWPATLVQPVGSPLSLECTVEGTSNPNLYWYRQAAGRGLQLLFYSVGIGQISSEVPQNLSASRPQDRQFILSSKKLLLSDSGFYLCAWRPPAVSGYTFGSGTRLTVV.